These 7 T cell receptor beta chains originate from one sample sequenced in a study of OX40 agonist ivuxolimab in advanced cancers. Using immunoSEQ multiplex PCR, the repertoire was profiled, and TCRdb retains in-frame clones only, with some absent. The data hold about 70,000 clones, with about 84% observed a single time. The material was CD4+ or CD8+ T cells sorted from blood, obtained in a trial of the OX40 agonist ivuxolimab. The receptors come from an adult with an advanced solid tumor such as melanoma, head and neck, liver or kidney cancer.

This clone occurred a few times. The chain combines TRBV11-2 with TRBJ1-4; tentatively, D is TRBD1 (5 bases). CDR1 and CDR2 from the germline V gene are SGHAT and FQNNGV. This CDR3 comprises 14 residues. V lost 8 bases, J lost 4 bases, and 14 bases lay in between. The CDR3 DNA reads TGTGCCAGCGGAGCAGGGCTTAGTAATGAAAAACTGTTTTTT. Encoded protein: CASGAGLSNEKLFF.

The chain joins TRBV6-1 to TRBJ2-7; no clear D. CDR1 is MNHNS and CDR2 is SASEGT in the germline V gene. Trimming shortened V by 0 bases and J by 3 bases, and 9 bases separated the two germline ends. This CDR3 region has 14 residues. The CDR3 is CASSEAIGFYEQYF. CDR3 DNA sequence: TGTGCCAGCAGTGAAGCTATAGGTTTCTACGAGCAGTACTTC.

This rearrangement joins TRBV27 to TRBJ2-7, with 8 bases that match TRBD2. CDR3 size: 12 residues. Germline trimming cut 5 bases from V and 4 bases from J; bases unmatched to any gene: 1. Germline V gives CDR1 MNHEY, CDR2 SMNVEV (reference sequence). The CDR3 loop reads CASSPSGYEQYF. CDR3 coding DNA: TGTGCCAGCAGTCCTAGCGGGTACGAGCAGTACTTC.

This clone occurred a few times. The chain has TRBV30 and TRBJ1-5; D perhaps matches TRBD1 (6 bases). Germline V CDR1 and CDR2: GTSNPN, SVGIG (reference sequence). The CDR3 runs 13 residues. Trimming stripped 5 bases from V and 0 bases from J, with 8 bases between. The CDR3 DNA follows: TGTGCCTGGGGACAGAATAGCAATCAGCCCCAGCATTTT. It codes for CAWGQNSNQPQHF.

V and J are TRBV13 and TRBJ1-4; the D is unclear. The V end lost 3 bases, the J end lost 5 bases, and 7 bases lay between the germline ends. The CDR3 sequence is 13 residues long. Germline values: CDR1 PRHDT, CDR2 FYEKMQ (reference sequence). The CDR3 bases are TGTGCCAGCAGCTTGGGTTCCAATGAAAAACTGTTTTTT. Its translation is CASSLGSNEKLFF. Based on the CDR3 plus reference TRBV13 and TRBJ1-4, the full variable domain is AAGVIQSPRHLIKEKRETATLKCYPIPRHDTVYWYQQGPGQDPQFLISFYEKMQSDKGSIPDRFSAQQFSDYHSELNMSSLELGDSALYFCASSLGSNEKLFFGSGTQLSVL.

J is TRBJ2-5 and V is TRBV7-3; D is unresolved. V lost 2 bases and J 4 bases, leaving 14 bases between the germline ends. CDR3 length: 15 amino acids. Germline-derived CDR1 and CDR2 are SGHTA and FQGTGA. The CDR3 nucleotides are TGTGCCAGCAGCTTATTAGGGCAGGTGGGAGAGACCCAGTACTTC. The encoded protein is CASSLLGQVGETQYF. Complete variable domain (other parts from reference TRBV7-3 and TRBJ2-5): GAGVSQTPSNKVTEKGKYVELRCDPISGHTALYWYRQSLGQGPEFLIYFQGTGAADDSGLPNDRFFAVRPEGSVSTLKIQRTERGDSAVYLCASSLLGQVGETQYFGPGTRLLVL.

V is TRBV18 and J is TRBJ2-1, with TRBD2 identical over 9 bases. This CDR3 has 14 amino acids. V trimming: 3 bases; J trimming: 7 bases; junction bases outside the gene matches: 4. Germline values: CDR1 KGHSH, CDR2 LQKENI. The CDR3 loop reads CASSPERGVNEQFF. CDR3 coding DNA: TGTGCCAGCTCACCCGAGCGGGGGGTTAATGAGCAGTTCTTC.